These 28 T cell receptor beta chains were all obtained from the same sample, sequenced in a study. MiXCR was run by TCRdb on the 5' RACE reads, yielding one entry per CDR3 protein. The sample carries approximately 58,000 distinct CDR3 sequences, roughly 28% recorded once. The sorted Tregs were CD4+CD25+CD127-/low cells. Material for sequencing was tumor-infiltrating Tregs sorted from the breast tumor. The receptors stem from a female donor with breast cancer.

V usage is TRBV9 and J usage is TRBJ1-2; D possibly corresponds to TRBD1 (5 bases). Trimming shortened V by 4 bases and J by 1 base, and 17 bases separated the two germline ends. Looked up from germline, CDR1 is SGDLS and CDR2 is YYNGEE. This CDR3 region has 16 residues. For the CDR3, the DNA is TGTGCCAGCAGCCTGACTCCCTTAGACAGTAACTATGGCTACACCTTC. The encoded protein is CASSLTPLDSNYGYTF.

This clonotype was seen a few times. This rearrangement joins TRBV6-6 to TRBJ2-7, with 9 bases that match TRBD2. V lost 0 bases, J lost 5 bases, and 11 bases stayed unmatched. CDR1 MNHNY and CDR2 SVGAGI come from the germline V gene (reference sequence). The CDR3 consists of 17 residues. The CDR3 DNA reads as TGTGCCAGCAGTTACTCGACGGTAGCGGGAGATGCCCACGAGCAGTACTTC. This codes for CASSYSTVAGDAHEQYF.

In the case of this clonotype: At one of its ends the junction is not consistent with the germline gene, which may arise from a read error. The chain couples TRBV13 to TRBJ2-5; 10 bases fit TRBD2. Germline assignment: CDR1 PRHDT and CDR2 FYEKMQ (reference sequence). The CDR3 consists of 14 residues. The CDR3 region has the DNA TGTGCCAGCAGCGAGCGGGAGGGCCAAGGGACCCAGTACTTC. Amino acid sequence: CASSEREGQGTQYF.

This clonotype was seen once. The chain links TRBV7-2 to TRBJ2-3; possible D gene TRBD1, 5 bases. Trimming stripped 0 bases from V and 1 base from J, with 8 bases between. Germline CDR1 reads SGHTA; CDR2 reads FQGNSA. This CDR3 is built from 15 residues. CDR3 bases: TGTGCCAGCAGCTTAGCTCCAGGGCGCACAGATACGCAGTATTTT. It encodes CASSLAPGRTDTQYF. Using reference TRBV7-2 and TRBJ2-3 for the parts outside the CDR3, the full variable domain is GAGVSQSPSNKVTEKGKDVELRCDPISGHTALYWYRQSLGQGLEFLIYFQGNSAPDKSGLPSDRFSAERTGGSVSTLTIQRTQQEDSAVYLCASSLAPGRTDTQYFGPGTRLTVL.

Points on this clonotype: The CDR3 ends on some other residue instead of the conserved phenylalanine or tryptophan, so this is likely a read error. The V and J genes are TRBV6-2 or TRBV6-3 and TRBJ2-7; 7 nucleotides match TRBD2. This CDR3 has 13 residues. Looked up from germline, CDR1 is MNHEY and CDR2 is SVGEGT. V shed 8 bases and J 5 bases; nucleotides not matched to a gene: 9. The CDR3: CASSRRERNEQYL. For the CDR3, the DNA is TGTGCCAGCTCGCGGCGGGAGAGGAACGAGCAGTACCTC.

In its sample, this clonotype was seen many times. J is TRBJ1-4 and V is TRBV20-1, with TRBD1 identical over 9 bases. There are 14 residues in the CDR3. Germline V gene data show CDR1 as DFQATT and CDR2 as SNEGSKA (reference sequence). J lost 7 bases, V lost 4 bases, and 7 bases had no gene match. CDR3 in DNA: TGCAGTGCTAATTACAGGGGGCAGGGTGAAAAACTGTTTTTT. Its translation: CSANYRGQGEKLFF.

The count of this clonotype is one. This may arise from a read error, as a much more abundant clone is one base away. J is TRBJ1-6 and V is TRBV5-1; the D is unclear. Germline V gene sequence: CDR1 SGHRS, CDR2 YFSETQ. The CDR3 contains 13 residues. V was pared by 4 bases and J by 5 bases, with 7 bases between. The CDR3 DNA reads as TGCGCCAGCAGCGTTGGCGATAATTCACCCCTCCACTTT. This encodes CASSVGDNSPLHF.

This clonotype was counted a single time. No conserved phenylalanine or tryptophan ends this CDR3, so it is likely a read error. This chain's CDR3 is CASSFLGSSYNSPLHS. The CDR3 nucleotides are TGTGCCAGCAGTTTTTTAGGGAGCTCCTATAATTCACCCCTCCACTCT. The chain is built from TRBV28 and TRBJ1-6; no clear D. The V gene lost 3 bases and the J gene lost 0 bases, with 9 bases spanning the gap. Germline CDR1 reads MDHEN; CDR2 reads SYDVKM. This CDR3 is 16 amino acids long.

In the case of this clonotype: The final CDR3 position lacks the conserved phenylalanine or tryptophan, pointing to a likely read error. The chain uses TRBV5-1 and TRBJ1-1; TRBD1 agrees at 7 bases. This CDR3 contains 13 residues. Germline V gives CDR1 SGHRS, CDR2 YFSETQ. V gave up 2 bases and J gave up 5 bases; unmatched junction bases: 3. As DNA, the CDR3 is TGCGCCAGCAGCTTAGGACAGGAGACTGAAGCTTTCGTT. The encoded protein is CASSLGQETEAFV.

The chain uses TRBV7-2 and TRBJ1-2; 8 bases agree with TRBD1. V shed 2 bases, J shed 0 bases, and the junction held 2 bases outside the gene matches. The germline CDR1 and CDR2 sequences are SGHTA and FQGNSA. CDR3 length: 15 residues. This chain's CDR3 is CASSLQGAPNYGYTF. DNA of the CDR3: TGTGCCAGCAGCTTACAGGGGGCGCCTAACTATGGCTACACCTTC.

This clonotype was observed a handful of times. V usage is TRBV5-1 and J usage is TRBJ2-1; possible D gene TRBD2, 5 bases. CDR1 SGHRS and CDR2 YFSETQ come from the germline V gene. Between the trimmed V and J ends, which lost 4 bases and 0 bases, there was a span of 14 bases. This CDR3 spans 16 amino acids. The CDR3 reads CASSLRTGSSYNEQFF. The CDR3 DNA reads TGCGCCAGCAGCCTTCGGACTGGTAGCTCCTACAATGAGCAGTTCTTC.

This clonotype showed up just once. DNA for the CDR3: TGTGCCAGCAGCCAAGTGAATCTCTATAATTCACCCCTCCACTTT. Protein sequence: CASSQVNLYNSPLHF. V usage is TRBV14 and J usage is TRBJ1-6; D gene unclear. Looked up from germline, CDR1 is SGHDN and CDR2 is FVKESK. The CDR3 runs 15 residues. Deletions cut 1 base from V and 3 bases from J, with 7 bases between.

The sample holds many counts of this clonotype. The CDR3 nucleotides are TGCAGTGCGCTCCGGGACACCTCTCGAGGCTACACCTTC. Encoded protein: CSALRDTSRGYTF. The V gene is TRBV20-1, the J gene TRBJ1-2, with D possibly being TRBD1 (6 bases). The germline gives CDR1 DFQATT, CDR2 SNEGSKA (reference sequence). V was cut by 6 bases and J by 8 bases, with 19 bases left in between. The length of the CDR3 is 13 residues.

At least ten counts were recorded for this clonotype. The chain joins TRBV7-2 to TRBJ2-1, with a weak D call TRBD2 (6 bases). The CDR3 length is 16 residues. The germline gives CDR1 SGHTA, CDR2 FQGNSA. The V gene lost 0 bases and the J gene lost 2 bases, with 11 bases spanning the gap. The CDR3, as DNA: TGTGCCAGCAGCTTAGCGGGGGGACGGACCTACAATGAGCAGTTCTTC. Amino acid sequence: CASSLAGGRTYNEQFF.

This chain connects TRBV20-1 to TRBJ1-1, with D possibly TRBD1 on 5 matching bases. The CDR3 loop spans 13 amino acids. Germline V gene data show CDR1 as DFQATT and CDR2 as SNEGSKA (reference sequence). With 3 bases removed from V and 5 bases from J, the gap between germline ends came to 13 bases. CDR3 nucleotide sequence: TGCAGTGCTAGTGGACACAAGGGAACTGAAGCTTTCTTT. Protein sequence: CSASGHKGTEAFF.

The chain couples TRBV12-3 or TRBV12-4 to TRBJ1-5; a possible D gene is TRBD1 (5 bases). This CDR3 comprises 15 residues. V lost 7 bases, J lost 6 bases, and 19 bases lay in between. CDR3 sequence reads: CASTAGLGVGQPQHF. The CDR3, as DNA: TGTGCCAGCACCGCCGGGCTAGGGGTTGGTCAGCCCCAGCATTTT.

This clonotype was detected only a few times. This chain joins TRBV7-6 and TRBJ2-5; a possible D gene is TRBD1 (5 bases). The CDR3 sequence is 16 residues long. Trimming pared 5 bases from V and 2 bases from J, leaving 18 bases between. CDR1 is SGHVS and CDR2 is FNYEAQ in the germline V gene. The CDR3 nucleotides are TGTGCCAGCAGCCCGACAAGCGACAGAAATCAAGAGACCCAGTACTTC. Protein: CASSPTSDRNQETQYF.

A few counts support this clonotype. The chain combines TRBV7-2 with TRBJ2-4; TRBD2 agrees at 11 bases. Germline assignment: CDR1 SGHTA and CDR2 FQGNSA. The CDR3 consists of 17 residues. Losses at the gene ends were 2 bases for V and 7 bases for J; bases not matched to a gene: 10. In DNA, the CDR3 is TGTGCCAGCAGCTTATCTTTTCCTAGCGGGAGGAGGAACATTCAGTACTTC. This translates into CASSLSFPSGRRNIQYF.

The chain has TRBV12-3 or TRBV12-4 and TRBJ1-1, with D possibly matching TRBD1 (5 bases). This CDR3 spans 12 amino acids. The V end was cut by 10 bases, the J end by 6 bases, with 15 bases between. DNA of the CDR3: TGTGCCACCTCAGGGTTGCTCCCTGAAGCTTTCTTT. Protein product: CATSGLLPEAFF.

This clonotype was seen a single time. This may arise from a read error, as a much more abundant clone is one base away. No conserved phenylalanine or tryptophan ends this CDR3, so it is likely a read error. J is TRBJ2-7 and V is TRBV20-1; the D is unclear. V lost 3 bases to trimming and J lost 2 bases, with 11 bases between them. The germline CDR1 and CDR2 sequences are DFQATT and SNEGSKA (reference sequence). This CDR3 is built from 13 residues. DNA for the CDR3: TGCAGTGCTAGTAGTCCCCGCACCTACGAGCAGTACTGC. It encodes CSASSPRTYEQYC.

The sample holds many counts of this clonotype. The rearrangement joins TRBV6-2 or TRBV6-3 to TRBJ2-6; the D gene is possibly TRBD1 (6 bases). The CDR3 has 16 amino acids. Trimming stripped 0 bases from V and 0 bases from J, with 6 bases between. Germline-derived CDR1 and CDR2 are MNHEY and SVGEGT. The CDR3 sequence: CASSYSGHSGANVLTF. The CDR3 region has the DNA TGTGCCAGCAGTTACTCGGGACACTCTGGGGCCAACGTCCTGACTTTC.

This clonotype was seen a handful of times. This chain links TRBV6-2 or TRBV6-3 with TRBJ1-2; no firm D call. Trimming pared 5 bases from V and 3 bases from J, leaving 13 bases between. The CDR3 is made up of 14 amino acids. Looked up from germline, CDR1 is MNHEY and CDR2 is SVGEGT. CDR3 sequence (DNA): TGTGCCAGCAGTCAGGAGGTTGCTGACTATGGCTACACCTTC. Translation gives CASSQEVADYGYTF.

With regard to this clonotype: At one of its ends the junction is not consistent with the germline gene, which may arise from a read error. This rearrangement joins TRBV6-1 to TRBJ1-2, with a weak D call TRBD1 (6 bases). CDR3 length: 17 amino acids. Germline V gene sequence: CDR1 MNHNS, CDR2 SASEGT. In DNA, the CDR3 is TGTGCCAGCAGGGGAGACCTTTATCGACAGGACCTCCCGGGCTACGCCTTC. Protein sequence: CASRGDLYRQDLPGYAF.

The V call is TRBV7-6, the J call TRBJ2-6, with TRBD1 matching over 8 bases. V gave up 4 bases and J gave up 2 bases; unmatched junction bases: 7. CDR1 is SGHVS, CDR2 FNYEAQ, per germline. The CDR3 is 17 residues long. The CDR3: CASSSQTGDPGANVLTF. The DNA for the CDR3 is TGTGCCAGCAGCTCCCAGACAGGGGACCCTGGGGCCAACGTCCTGACTTTC.

The chain links TRBV29-1 to TRBJ2-2; 7 positions match TRBD2. CDR1 and CDR2 (germline): SQVTM, ANQGSEA. The V and J ends lost 2 bases and 8 bases, in that order; junction bases with no gene match: 5. The CDR3 length is 13 residues. This CDR3 reads CSVETGGMGELFF. The CDR3 DNA reads as TGCAGCGTTGAAACGGGGGGAATGGGGGAGCTGTTTTTT.

This clonotype was seen a few times. V gene TRBV4-2 combines with J gene TRBJ2-1; weak D call: TRBD1 (5 bases). The V gene's germline CDR1 is LGHNA and CDR2 YNFKEQ. This CDR3 comprises 16 residues. The V end was cut by 1 base, the J end by 0 bases, with 10 bases between. The CDR3, as DNA: TGTGCCAGCAGCCAAGCCGTAGACAGCTCCTACAATGAGCAGTTCTTC. Its translation: CASSQAVDSSYNEQFF.

This clonotype has just a few counts. V and J are TRBV7-3 and TRBJ1-4; D may be TRBD1 (6 bases). The ends were cut back, 3 bases at V and 5 bases at J, with 13 bases in the middle. The CDR3 has 15 residues. Germline CDR1 SGHTA, CDR2 FQGTGA. The CDR3 DNA is TGTGCCAGCAGCTTCCCGACAGGCCACAATGAAAAACTGTTTTTT. Its protein product is CASSFPTGHNEKLFF.

The J gene is TRBJ2-1, the V gene TRBV28; TRBD1 matches 10 bases. The CDR3 runs 15 residues. Trimming took 6 bases from V and 4 from J; bases not matched to a gene: 6. Germline loops: CDR1 MDHEN, CDR2 SYDVKM. CDR3 region: CASSPGTGVYNEQFF. Here the CDR3 DNA reads TGTGCCAGCAGCCCCGGGACAGGGGTTTACAATGAGCAGTTCTTC. Supplemented by reference TRBV28 and TRBJ2-1, the full variable domain reads DVKVTQSSRYLVKRTGEKVFLECVQDMDHENMFWYRQDPGLGLRLIYFSYDVKMKEKGDIPEGYSVSREKKERFSLILESASTNQTSMYLCASSPGTGVYNEQFFGPGTRLTVL.